This entry lists 4 T cell receptor beta chains sequenced from one sample in a study of beta chain features in type 1 diabetes. Whole-study results and caveats: Moderately but significantly shorter TCRB CDR3s were found in Type 1 diabetes patients in all four CD4+ subsets.

Every bit of the isolated RNA underwent reverse transcription, so sequencing read expressed TCRB transcripts. Produced via immunoSEQ multiplex PCR; TCRdb's table is partial and in-frame only. The data show a few hundred thousand clones, about a sixth seen once. No antigen is known for these receptors. Sample: naive CD4+ T cells from blood. Every receptor here comes from a man under 40 with type 1 diabetes.

Only a few counts were recorded for this clone. CDR3 sequence: CAWDPGLAGYEQYF. The CDR3 DNA is TGTGCCTGGGATCCGGGACTAGCGGGATACGAGCAGTACTTC. The V call is TRBV30, the J call TRBJ2-7, with 13 bases aligning to TRBD2. The germline CDR1 and CDR2 sequences are GTSNPN and SVGIG (reference sequence). Losses at the gene ends were 5 bases for V and 4 bases for J; bases not matched to a gene: 5. The CDR3 is 14 residues long.

This chain joins TRBV6-1 and TRBJ2-7; no reliable D call. The germline V gene has CDR1 MNHNS and CDR2 SASEGT. Trimming pared 4 bases from V and 2 bases from J, leaving 15 bases between. This CDR3 is built from 15 residues. The CDR3 is CASSGDRRPTYEQYF. The DNA of the CDR3 is TGTGCCAGCAGTGGGGATCGACGGCCGACCTACGAGCAGTACTTC.

There are a few counts of this clone. The chain combines TRBV14 with TRBJ2-5; TRBD2 matches 9 bases. The CDR3 is made up of 14 amino acids. With V trimmed by 6 bases and J by 3 bases, 5 bases remained unmatched. Germline V lookup: CDR1 SGHDN, CDR2 FVKESK. The CDR3 DNA sequence: TGTGCCAGCAGTTTAGCGGGAGCTGAAGAGACCCAGTACTTC. Protein sequence: CASSLAGAEETQYF.

This rearrangement joins TRBV15 to TRBJ1-5, with D possibly matching TRBD1 (5 bases). V was clipped by 0 bases and J by 3 bases, with 15 bases between them. The CDR3 is made up of 17 amino acids. Germline values: CDR1 LNHNV, CDR2 YYDKDF (reference sequence). The CDR3 DNA is TGTGCCACCAGCAGAGATGCTTCCCCAGGGAACAATCAGCCCCAGCATTTT. Its translation is CATSRDASPGNNQPQHF.